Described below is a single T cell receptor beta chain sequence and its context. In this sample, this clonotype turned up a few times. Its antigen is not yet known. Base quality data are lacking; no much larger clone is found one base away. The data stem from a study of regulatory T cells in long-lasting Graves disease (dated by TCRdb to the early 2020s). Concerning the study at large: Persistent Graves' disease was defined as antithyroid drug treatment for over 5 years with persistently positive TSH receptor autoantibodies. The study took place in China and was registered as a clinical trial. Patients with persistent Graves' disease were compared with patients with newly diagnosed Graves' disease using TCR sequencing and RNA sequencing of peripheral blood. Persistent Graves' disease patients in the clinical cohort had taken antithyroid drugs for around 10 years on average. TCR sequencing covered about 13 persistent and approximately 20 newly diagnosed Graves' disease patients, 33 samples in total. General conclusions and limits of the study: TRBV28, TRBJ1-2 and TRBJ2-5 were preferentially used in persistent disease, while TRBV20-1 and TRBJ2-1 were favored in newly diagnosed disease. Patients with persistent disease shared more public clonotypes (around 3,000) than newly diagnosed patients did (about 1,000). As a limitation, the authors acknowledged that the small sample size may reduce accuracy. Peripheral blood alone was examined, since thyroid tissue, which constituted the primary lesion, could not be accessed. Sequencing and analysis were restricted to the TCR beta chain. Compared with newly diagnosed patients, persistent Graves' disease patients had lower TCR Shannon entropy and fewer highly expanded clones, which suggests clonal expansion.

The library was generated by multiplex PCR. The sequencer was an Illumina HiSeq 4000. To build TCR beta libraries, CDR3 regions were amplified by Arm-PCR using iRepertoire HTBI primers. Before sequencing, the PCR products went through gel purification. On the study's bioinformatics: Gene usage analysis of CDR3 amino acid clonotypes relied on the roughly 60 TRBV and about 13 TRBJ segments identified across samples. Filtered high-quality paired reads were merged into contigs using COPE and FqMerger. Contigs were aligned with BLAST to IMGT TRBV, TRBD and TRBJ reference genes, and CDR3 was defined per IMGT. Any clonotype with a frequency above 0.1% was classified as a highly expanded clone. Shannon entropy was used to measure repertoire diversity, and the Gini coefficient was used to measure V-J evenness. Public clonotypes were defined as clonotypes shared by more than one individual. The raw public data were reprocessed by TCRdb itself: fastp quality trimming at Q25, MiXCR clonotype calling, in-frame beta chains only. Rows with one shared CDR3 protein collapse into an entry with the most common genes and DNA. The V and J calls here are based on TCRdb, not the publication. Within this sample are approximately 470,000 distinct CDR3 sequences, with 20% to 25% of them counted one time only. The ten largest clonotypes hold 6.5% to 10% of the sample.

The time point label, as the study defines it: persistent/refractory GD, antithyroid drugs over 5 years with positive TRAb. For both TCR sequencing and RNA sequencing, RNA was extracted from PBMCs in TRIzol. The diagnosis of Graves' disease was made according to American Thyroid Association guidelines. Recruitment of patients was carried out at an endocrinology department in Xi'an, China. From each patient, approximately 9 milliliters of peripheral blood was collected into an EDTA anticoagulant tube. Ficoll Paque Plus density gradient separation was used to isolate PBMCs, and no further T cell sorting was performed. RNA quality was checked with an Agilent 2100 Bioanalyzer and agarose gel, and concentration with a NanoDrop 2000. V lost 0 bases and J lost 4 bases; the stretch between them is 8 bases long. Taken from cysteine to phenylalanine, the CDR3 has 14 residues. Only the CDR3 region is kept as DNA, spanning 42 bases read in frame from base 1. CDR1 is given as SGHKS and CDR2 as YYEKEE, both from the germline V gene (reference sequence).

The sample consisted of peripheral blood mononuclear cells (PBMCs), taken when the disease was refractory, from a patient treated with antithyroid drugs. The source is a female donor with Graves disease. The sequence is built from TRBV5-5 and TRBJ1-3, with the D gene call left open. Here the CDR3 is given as CASSLVGKGNTIYF. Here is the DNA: TGTGCCAGCAGCTTGGTCGGCAAAGGAAACACCATATATTTT. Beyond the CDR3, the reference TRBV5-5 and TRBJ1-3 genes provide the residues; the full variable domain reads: DAGVTQSPTHLIKTRGQQVTLRCSPISGHKSVSWYQQVLGQGPQFIFQYYEKEERGRGNFPDRFSARQFPNYSSELNVNALLLGDSALYLCASSLVGKGNTIYFGEGSWLTVV.